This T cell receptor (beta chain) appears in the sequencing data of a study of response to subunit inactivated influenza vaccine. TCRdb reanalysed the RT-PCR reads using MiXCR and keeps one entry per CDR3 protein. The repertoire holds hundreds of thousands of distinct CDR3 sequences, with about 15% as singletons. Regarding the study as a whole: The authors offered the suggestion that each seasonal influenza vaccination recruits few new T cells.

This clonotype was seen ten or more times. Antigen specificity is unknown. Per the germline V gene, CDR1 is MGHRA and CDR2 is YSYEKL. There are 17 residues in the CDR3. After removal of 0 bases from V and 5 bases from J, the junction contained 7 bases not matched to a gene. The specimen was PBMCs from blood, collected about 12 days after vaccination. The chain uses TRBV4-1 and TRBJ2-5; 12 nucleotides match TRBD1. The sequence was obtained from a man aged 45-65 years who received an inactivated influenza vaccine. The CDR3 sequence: CASSQEDGTGGAETQYF. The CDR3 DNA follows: TGCGCCAGCAGCCAAGAGGACGGGACAGGGGGCGCCGAGACCCAGTACTTC.